This T cell receptor beta chain emerged from a study of identical twins. From the 5' RACE reads, TCRdb called clonotypes with MiXCR, one entry per CDR3 protein. The top ten clones hold 0.98% of a sample with about 660,000 distinct CDR3 sequences, approximately 9% of them seen once. Trimming left V 5 bases short and J 4 bases short, with 23 bases between. The CDR3 runs 17 residues. The germline V gene has CDR1 MGHDK and CDR2 SYGVNS. This clonotype was observed a handful of times. These data also featured in a second study, about yellow fever vaccine responses in identical twins.

The specimen was PBMCs. The chain uses TRBV25-1 and TRBJ2-5; a weak D match, TRBD2 (6 bases). This clonotype was obtained from a woman between 18 and 30 years old in good health. The CDR3 protein is CASSNELSASDGETQYF. The CDR3 DNA follows: TGTGCCAGCAGTAATGAATTGTCGGCTAGCGATGGAGAGACCCAGTACTTC.